The clone carrying this T cell receptor (beta chain) was counted a few times. The target antigen is unknown. This entry comes from a study of cytomegalovirus exposure and HLA in healthy donors. Overall study findings and caveats: Cytomegalovirus association was assigned to about 150 TCR beta chains.

Germline CDR1 and CDR2: SGDLS and YYNGEE. This CDR3 has 15 amino acids. The junction had 7 bases not matched to a gene; V was cut back by 3 bases and J by 7 bases. PCR involved 60 Vbeta and 13 Jbeta primers. Profiling relied on immunoSEQ multiplex PCR, and the TCRdb table lists in-frame clones only, not all of them. The sample lists 95,000 to 150,000 clones, approximately 72% occurring once. The chain employs TRBV9 and TRBJ1-4; 9 nucleotides line up with TRBD1. Sequencing input: PBMCs. This TCR derives from a man aged 18 to 30 in good health and CMV-seronegative. In DNA form, the CDR3 reads TGTGCCAGCAGCGACGGGACAGGGTCGAGTGAAAAACTGTTTTTT. This codes for CASSDGTGSSEKLFF.